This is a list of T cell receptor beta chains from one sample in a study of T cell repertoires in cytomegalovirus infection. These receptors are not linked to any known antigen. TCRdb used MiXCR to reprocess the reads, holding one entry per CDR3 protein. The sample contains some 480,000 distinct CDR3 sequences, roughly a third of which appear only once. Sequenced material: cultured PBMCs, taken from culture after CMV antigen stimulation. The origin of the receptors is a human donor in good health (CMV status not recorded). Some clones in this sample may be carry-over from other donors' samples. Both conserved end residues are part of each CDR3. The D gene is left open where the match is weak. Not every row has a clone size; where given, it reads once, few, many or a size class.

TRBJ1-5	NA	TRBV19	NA	CASSIDRGFQPQHF	TGTGCCAGTAGTATAGACAGGGGATTTCAGCCCCAGCATTTT
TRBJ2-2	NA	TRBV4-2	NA	CASSHGQLIGELFF	TGTGCCAGCAGCCACGGACAGCTGATAGGGGAGCTGTTTTTT
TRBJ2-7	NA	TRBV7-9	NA	CASSRLQSSYEQYF	TGTGCCAGCAGCCGTTTACAGAGCTCCTACGAGCAGTACTTC
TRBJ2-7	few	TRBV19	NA	CASSASDGYEQYF	TGTGCCAGTAGTGCTTCGGACGGCTACGAGCAGTACTTC
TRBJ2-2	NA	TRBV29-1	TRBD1	CSVADRGTTGELFF	TGCAGCGTTGCAGACAGGGGTACGACCGGGGAGCTGTTTTTT
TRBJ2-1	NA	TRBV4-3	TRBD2	CASSQVGLAGGNEQFF	TGCGCCAGCAGCCAAGTTGGACTAGCGGGAGGGAATGAGCAGTTCTTC
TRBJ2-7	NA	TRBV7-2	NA	CASSLTVGLWEQYF	TGTGCCAGCAGCTTAACCGTCGGGCTTTGGGAGCAGTACTTC
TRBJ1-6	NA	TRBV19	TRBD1	CASSIVGQGNSPLHF	TGTGCCAGTAGTATAGTGGGACAGGGGAATTCACCCCTCCACTTT
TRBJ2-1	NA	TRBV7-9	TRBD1	CASSFTPLRTGLRNEQFF	TGTGCCAGCAGCTTTACCCCCCTCCGGACAGGGCTCCGAAATGAGCAGTTCTTC
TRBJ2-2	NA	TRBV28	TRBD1	CASSSPPGGSGNTGELFF	TGTGCCAGCAGTTCCCCCCCAGGGGGAAGTGGCAACACCGGGGAGCTGTTTTTT
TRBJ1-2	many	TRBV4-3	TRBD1	CASSHSSGGQGGYGYTF	TGCGCCAGCAGCCATTCCAGTGGAGGACAGGGCGGCTATGGCTACACCTTC
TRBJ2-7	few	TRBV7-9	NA	CASTSTTGSYEQYF	TGTGCCAGCACCTCTACCACAGGGAGCTACGAGCAGTACTTC
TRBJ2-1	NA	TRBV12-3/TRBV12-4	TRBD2	CASSLGLAGAAEQFF	TGTGCCAGCAGTTTAGGGCTAGCGGGAGCCGCTGAGCAGTTCTTC
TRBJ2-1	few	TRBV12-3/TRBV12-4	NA	CASSTEEEGGEQFF	TGTGCCAGCAGTACAGAGGAAGAAGGGGGTGAGCAGTTCTTC
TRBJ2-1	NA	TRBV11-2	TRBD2	CASSPGTSGSHNEQFF	TGTGCCAGCAGCCCAGGGACTAGCGGGAGCCACAATGAGCAGTTCTTC
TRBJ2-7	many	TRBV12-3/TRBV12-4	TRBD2	CASSFGLAGNEQYF	TGTGCCAGCAGTTTTGGTCTAGCGGGAAACGAGCAGTACTTC
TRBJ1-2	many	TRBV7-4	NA	CASSSSEAPRRGYTF	TGTGCCAGCAGCTCATCGGAGGCTCCCAGGCGGGGCTACACCTTC
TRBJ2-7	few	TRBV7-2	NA	CASSLVGWQDLREQYF	TGTGCCAGCAGCTTAGTGGGGTGGCAGGACCTGAGGGAGCAGTACTTC
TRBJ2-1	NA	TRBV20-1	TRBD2	CSAQDLAGDEQFF	TGCAGTGCTCAGGACCTAGCGGGAGACGAGCAGTTCTTC
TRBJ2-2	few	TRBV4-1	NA	CASSGAVTGRTGELFF	TGCGCCAGCAGCGGCGCGGTGACAGGGAGGACCGGGGAGCTGTTTTTT
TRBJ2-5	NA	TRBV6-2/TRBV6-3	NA	CASRLPGQNMETQYF	TGTGCCAGCAGACTCCCGGGACAAAATATGGAGACCCAGTACTTC
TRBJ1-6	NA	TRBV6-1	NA	CASSEAWQRDNSPLHF	TGTGCCAGCAGTGAAGCATGGCAGAGGGATAATTCACCCCTCCACTTT
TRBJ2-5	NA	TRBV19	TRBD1	CASSVGQGDSMETQYF	TGTGCCAGTAGTGTGGGACAGGGAGACTCAATGGAGACCCAGTACTTC
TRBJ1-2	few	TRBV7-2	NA	CASSPRTVDYTF	TGTGCCAGCAGCCCGCGGACAGTCGACTACACCTTC
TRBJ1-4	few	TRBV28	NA	CASSFRRWDEKLFF	TGTGCCAGCAGTTTCCGCAGGTGGGATGAAAAACTGTTTTTT
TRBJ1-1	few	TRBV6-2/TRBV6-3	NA	CASRNAGRTEAFF	TGTGCCAGCAGAAACGCGGGGCGTACTGAAGCTTTCTTT
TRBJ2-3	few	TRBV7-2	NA	CASSLSASIDTQYF	TGTGCCAGCAGCTTATCGGCTAGCATAGATACGCAGTATTTT
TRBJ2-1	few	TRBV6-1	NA	CASGEWDEQFF	TGTGCCAGCGGAGAATGGGATGAGCAGTTCTTC
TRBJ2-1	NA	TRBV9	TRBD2	CASNTGLAGNEQFF	TGTGCCAGCAATACGGGGCTAGCGGGCAATGAGCAGTTCTTC
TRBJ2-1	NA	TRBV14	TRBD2	CASSLVAAGGHSSYNEQFF	TGTGCCAGCAGCCTCGTCGCAGCGGGAGGGCACAGCTCCTACAATGAGCAGTTCTTC
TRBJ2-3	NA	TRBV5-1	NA	CASSPTDISDTQYF	TGCGCCAGCAGCCCGACAGACATTTCAGATACGCAGTATTTT
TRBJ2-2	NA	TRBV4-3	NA	CASSQSAGELFF	TGCGCCAGCAGCCAATCCGCCGGGGAGCTGTTTTTT
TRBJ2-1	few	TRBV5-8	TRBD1	CASSPGQRTYNEQFF	TGTGCCAGCAGCCCGGGACAGAGAACCTACAATGAGCAGTTCTTC
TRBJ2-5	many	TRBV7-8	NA	CASRGREPRTETQYF	TGTGCCAGCCGCGGACGAGAGCCAAGAACGGAGACCCAGTACTTC
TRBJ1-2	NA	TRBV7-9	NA	CASSLKGRTNYGYTF	TGTGCCAGCAGCCTTAAGGGGCGGACAAACTATGGCTACACCTTC
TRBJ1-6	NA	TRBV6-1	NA	CASSVGRNSPLHF	TGTGCCAGCAGTGTTGGACGGAATTCACCCCTCCACTTT
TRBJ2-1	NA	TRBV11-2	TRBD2	CASSLFGTSGGSYNEQFF	TGTGCCAGCAGCTTATTCGGGACTAGCGGGGGCTCCTACAATGAGCAGTTCTTC
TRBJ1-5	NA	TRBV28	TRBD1	CASRTTGLKNQPQHF	TGTGCCAGCAGAACGACAGGGTTAAAGAATCAGCCCCAGCATTTT
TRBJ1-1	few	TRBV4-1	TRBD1	CASSQGTGGIYTEAFF	TGCGCCAGCAGCCAAGGGACAGGGGGCATCTACACTGAAGCTTTCTTT
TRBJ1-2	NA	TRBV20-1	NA	CSALATTFYGYTF	TGCAGTGCTCTTGCGACGACCTTCTATGGCTACACCTTC
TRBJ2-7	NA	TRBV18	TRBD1	CASSLSFITGGTSYEQYF	TGTGCCAGCTCACTTAGCTTTATTACAGGGGGGACGTCCTACGAGCAGTACTTC
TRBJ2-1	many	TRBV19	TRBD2	CASSRLAGVGNEQFF	TGTGCCAGTAGTCGACTAGCGGGAGTGGGCAATGAGCAGTTCTTC
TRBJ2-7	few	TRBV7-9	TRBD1	CASSPTSGGGYVYEQYF	TGTGCCAGCAGCCCGACTTCAGGGGGCGGCTATGTCTACGAGCAGTACTTC
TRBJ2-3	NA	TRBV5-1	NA	CASSGGQGTDTQYF	TGCGCCAGCAGCGGCGGGCAGGGCACAGATACGCAGTATTTT
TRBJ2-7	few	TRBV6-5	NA	CASSYQDRYEQYF	TGTGCCAGCAGTTACCAAGACAGATACGAGCAGTACTTC
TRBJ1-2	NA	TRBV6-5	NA	CASSVSGNYGYTF	TGTGCCAGCAGCGTGTCAGGGAACTATGGCTACACCTTC
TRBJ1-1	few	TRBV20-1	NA	CSARGLVVAYTEAFF	TGCAGTGCTAGAGGTCTCGTGGTCGCGTACACTGAAGCTTTCTTT
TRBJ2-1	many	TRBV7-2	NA	CASSLVLREQFF	TGTGCCAGCAGCTTAGTTCTGCGCGAGCAGTTCTTC
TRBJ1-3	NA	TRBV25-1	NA	CASSDPGGYTIYF	TGTGCCAGCAGTGATCCCGGCGGCTACACCATATATTTT
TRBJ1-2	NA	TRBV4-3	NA	CASSQDWGGLYTF	TGCGCCAGCAGCCAAGATTGGGGGGGGCTCTACACCTTC
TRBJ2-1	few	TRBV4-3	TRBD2	CASSQDDPLTSGSNNEQFF	TGCGCCAGCAGCCAAGACGACCCCCTGACTAGCGGGAGTAACAATGAGCAGTTCTTC
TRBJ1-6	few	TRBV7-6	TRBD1	CASSTRQGAFSPLHF	TGTGCCAGCAGCACCCGACAGGGGGCTTTTTCACCCCTCCACTTT
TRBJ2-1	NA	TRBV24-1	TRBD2	CATSVASGNNEQFF	TGTGCCACCAGTGTGGCTAGCGGAAACAATGAGCAGTTCTTC
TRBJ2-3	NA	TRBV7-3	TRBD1	CASRDDRGRGDTQYF	TGTGCCAGCAGGGACGACAGGGGGCGAGGAGATACGCAGTATTTT
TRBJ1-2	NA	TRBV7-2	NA	CASSLSGYSYTF	TGTGCCAGCAGCTTGTCAGGGTATAGCTACACCTTC
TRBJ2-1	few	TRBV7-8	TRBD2	CASSLYPSGVPSYNEQFF	TGTGCCAGCAGCTTATATCCTAGCGGGGTGCCATCCTACAATGAGCAGTTCTTC
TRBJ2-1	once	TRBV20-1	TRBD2	CSAIIAGGRNEQFF	TGCAGTGCTATAATAGCGGGAGGGCGAAATGAGCAGTTCTTC
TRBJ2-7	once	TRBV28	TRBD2	CASRSGTSDPEQYF	TGTGCCAGCAGATCCGGGACTAGCGACCCCGAGCAGTACTTC
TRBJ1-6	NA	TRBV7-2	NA	CASSNRAPNSPLHF	TGTGCCAGCAGCAACCGCGCCCCCAATTCACCCCTCCACTTT